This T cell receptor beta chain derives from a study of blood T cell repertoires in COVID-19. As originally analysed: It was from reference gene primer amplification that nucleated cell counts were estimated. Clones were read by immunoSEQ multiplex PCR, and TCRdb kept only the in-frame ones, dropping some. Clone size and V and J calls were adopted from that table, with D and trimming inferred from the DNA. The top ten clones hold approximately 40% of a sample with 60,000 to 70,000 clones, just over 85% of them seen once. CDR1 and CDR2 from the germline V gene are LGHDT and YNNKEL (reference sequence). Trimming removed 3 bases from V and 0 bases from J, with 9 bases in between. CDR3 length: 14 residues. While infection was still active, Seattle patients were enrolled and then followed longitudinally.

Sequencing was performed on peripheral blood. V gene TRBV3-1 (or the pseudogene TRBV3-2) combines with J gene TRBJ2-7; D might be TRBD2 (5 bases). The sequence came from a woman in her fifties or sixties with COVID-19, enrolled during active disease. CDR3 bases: TGTGCCAGCAGCCATTCCGGGAACTCCTACGAGCAGTACTTC. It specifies CASSHSGNSYEQYF.